Below are 30 T cell receptor beta chains sequenced from a single sample in a study of cytomegalovirus exposure and HLA in healthy donors. PCR amplification relied on 60 Vbeta primers (plus 13 Jbeta primers). The assay was immunoSEQ multiplex PCR, and TCRdb's table has in-frame clones only and misses some. The sample has about 150,000 clones; approximately 10% are singletons. Sequencing was done on a sample of PBMCs. The receptors come from a woman between 40 and 50 years old in good health and CMV-seropositive.

This clone has just a few counts. The rearrangement joins TRBV10-1 to TRBJ2-7; D perhaps matches TRBD1 (6 bases). In germline, CDR1 is WNHNN, CDR2 SYGVQD (reference sequence). Trimming removed 2 bases from V and 6 bases from J, with 14 bases in between. CDR3 length: 14 residues. CDR3 sequence reads: CASSETGRQAEQYF. The CDR3 DNA reads TGCGCCAGCAGTGAGACAGGGCGGCAAGCCGAGCAGTACTTC.

The CDR3 spells CAIKDSRTGRLFYGYTF. CDR3 in DNA: TGTGCCATCAAAGATAGTCGGACAGGCCGGCTGTTCTATGGCTACACCTTC. The V gene is TRBV10-3, the J gene TRBJ1-2; 7 nucleotides agree with TRBD1. The J segment lost 4 bases and the V segment lost 7 bases, leaving 18 bases of the junction unmatched. This CDR3 is built from 17 residues. Germline values: CDR1 ENHRY, CDR2 SYGVKD.

This chain uses TRBV29-1 with TRBJ2-2; 10 nucleotides agree with TRBD2. The V gene's germline CDR1 is SQVTM and CDR2 ANQGSEA. The V gene end was trimmed by 8 bases and the J gene end by 4 bases; junction bases not matched to a gene: 10. CDR3 length: 15 amino acids. In nucleotides, the CDR3 is TGCAGCACGGCCGGGACTAGCGAACGCACCGGGGAGCTGTTTTTT. As protein: CSTAGTSERTGELFF.

This clone was detected only a few times. The V and J genes are TRBV4-1 and TRBJ2-7; TRBD1 matches at 7 bases. Germline values: CDR1 MGHRA, CDR2 YSYEKL. The CDR3 has 14 amino acids. V dropped 0 bases and J dropped 5; count of bases not matched to a gene: 4. The CDR3, as DNA: TGCGCCAGCAGCCAAGAGGACAGGTGGCACGAGCAGTACTTC. Translated: CASSQEDRWHEQYF.

This clone was found a few times. The J gene is TRBJ2-3, the V gene TRBV4-1; a weak D match, TRBD1 (5 bases). The CDR3 totals 18 residues. V was pared by 0 bases and J by 0 bases, with 16 bases between. CDR1 MGHRA and CDR2 YSYEKL come from the germline V gene. The CDR3 reads CASSQDRPTETSTDTQYF. CDR3 nucleotides: TGCGCCAGCAGCCAAGATCGCCCGACAGAGACTAGCACAGATACGCAGTATTTT.

The chain uses TRBV5-1 and TRBJ2-5; D is undetermined. V dropped 2 bases and J dropped 0 bases, with 8 bases sitting between them. In germline, CDR1 is SGHRS, CDR2 YFSETQ. This CDR3 is 14 amino acids long. The CDR3 nucleotides read TGCGCCAGCAGCTTTGACACAAACCAAGAGACCCAGTACTTC. Translating it yields CASSFDTNQETQYF.

A few counts support this clone. The chain combines TRBV29-1 with TRBJ1-1; no definite D call. V dropped 0 bases and J dropped 1 base, with 6 bases sitting between them. The CDR3 sequence is 13 residues long. CDR1 and CDR2 (germline): SQVTM, ANQGSEA. In DNA, the CDR3 is TGCAGCGTTGAAGATCGGGGGAACACTGAAGCTTTCTTT. Translated, it gives CSVEDRGNTEAFF.

This clone has only a few counts. The gene calls are TRBV27 and TRBJ2-1, with 7 bases matching TRBD1. J was trimmed by 1 base and V by 9 bases; bases with no gene match: 6. Germline V gene data show CDR1 as MNHEY and CDR2 as SMNVEV (reference sequence). The CDR3 sequence is 14 residues long. The CDR3 nucleotides are TGTGCCAGTTCCTCGACAGGGTCCTACAATGAGCAGTTCTTC. It is translated as CASSSTGSYNEQFF.

This chain joins TRBV5-1 and TRBJ2-5; 8 bases agree with TRBD1. The CDR3 runs to 15 residues. Losses at the gene ends were 4 bases for V and 4 bases for J; bases not matched to a gene: 9. Germline V CDR1 and CDR2: SGHRS, YFSETQ. The CDR3 spells CASSEYQGAGETQYF. The CDR3 DNA is TGCGCCAGCAGCGAATACCAGGGGGCAGGAGAGACCCAGTACTTC.

The chain carries TRBV7-2 and TRBJ2-7; 9 bases are shared with TRBD1. Per germline, CDR1 SGHTA and CDR2 FQGNSA. The CDR3 is 15 amino acids. The V and J ends lost 1 base and 3 bases, in that order; junction bases with no gene match: 4. The CDR3 nucleotides are TGTGCCAGCAGCTTAGGGGACAGGGTTATCTACGAGCAGTACTTC. Its translation: CASSLGDRVIYEQYF.

The chain joins TRBV6-1 to TRBJ1-2; maybe TRBD1 (6 bases). CDR1 is MNHNS, CDR2 SASEGT, per germline. The CDR3 runs 14 residues. Trimming shortened V by 4 bases and J by 7 bases, and 16 bases separated the two germline ends. The CDR3 sequence is CASSVDWQGIGYTF. DNA for the CDR3: TGTGCCAGCAGTGTCGACTGGCAGGGGATTGGCTACACCTTC.

The gene calls are TRBV6-5 and TRBJ1-4; maybe TRBD1 (5 bases). The CDR3 runs to 15 residues. Trimming shortened V by 2 bases and J by 6 bases, and 13 bases separated the two germline ends. CDR1 and CDR2 (germline): MNHEY, SVGAGI. The DNA of the CDR3 is TGTGCCAGCAGTTACCGGGGGTCCGGGGATGAAAAACTGTTTTTT. Amino acid sequence: CASSYRGSGDEKLFF.

The chain recombines TRBV5-5 with TRBJ1-2; D is undetermined. Germline V CDR1 and CDR2: SGHKS, YYEKEE (reference sequence). The CDR3 sequence is 13 residues long. V was clipped by 4 bases and J by 8 bases, with 15 bases between them. The CDR3 reads CASSIDYITGYTF. The CDR3 DNA follows: TGTGCCAGCAGCATTGACTACATAACGGGCTACACCTTC.

This clone has just a few counts. The chain combines TRBV4-3 with TRBJ1-6; the D is unclear. V lost 4 bases and J lost 8, with 15 bases in between. Germline V gives CDR1 LGHNA, CDR2 YSLEER. The CDR3 totals 15 residues. The CDR3 spells CASSPGRGMDSPLHF. CDR3 bases: TGCGCCAGCAGCCCGGGCCGAGGGATGGATTCACCCCTCCACTTT.

This clone was counted a few times. The J gene is TRBJ1-5, the V gene TRBV15, with D possibly TRBD1 on 6 matching bases. The CDR3 extends over 17 amino acids. V was clipped by 2 bases and J by 0 bases, with 14 bases between them. Looked up from germline, CDR1 is LNHNV and CDR2 is YYDKDF (reference sequence). Here the CDR3 reads CATSRTRDRNSNQPQHF. The CDR3 coding sequence is TGTGCCACCAGCAGAACTCGTGACAGGAATAGCAATCAGCCCCAGCATTTT.

By proportion, this clone is medium-sized. This chain uses TRBV27 with TRBJ1-1, with D maybe TRBD1 (5 bases). This CDR3 has 16 amino acids. Between the trimmed V and J ends, which lost 1 base and 0 bases, there was a span of 12 bases. The V gene's germline CDR1 is MNHEY and CDR2 SMNVEV (reference sequence). The CDR3 DNA reads as TGTGCCAGCAGTTTATTTGGGGGGAGCATGAACACTGAAGCTTTCTTT. It yields the protein CASSLFGGSMNTEAFF.

The chain has TRBV11-2 and TRBJ2-6; D is perhaps TRBD2 (6 bases). Germline V CDR1 and CDR2: SGHAT, FQNNGV. The CDR3 consists of 16 residues. Trimming shortened V by 5 bases and J by 2 bases, and 13 bases separated the two germline ends. The CDR3 loop reads CASSPEGGAGANVLTF. The CDR3 DNA sequence: TGTGCCAGCAGCCCGGAGGGTGGAGCTGGGGCCAACGTCCTGACTTTC.

This clone was found a few times. The chain recombines TRBV5-1 with TRBJ1-6; D remains ambiguous. The CDR3 runs to 15 residues. The germline V gene encodes CDR1 SGHRS and CDR2 YFSETQ. Trimming shortened V by 0 bases and J by 8 bases, and 12 bases separated the two germline ends. The CDR3 sequence: CASSLEAPEDSPLHF. DNA for the CDR3: TGCGCCAGCAGCTTGGAGGCCCCCGAGGATTCACCCCTCCACTTT.

This clone has only a few counts. In DNA form, the CDR3 reads TGTGCCAGCAGTGGCCGACAGGGGGTGACAGATACGCAGTATTTT. Its translation: CASSGRQGVTDTQYF. The J gene is TRBJ2-3, the V gene TRBV2, with 9 nucleotides matching TRBD1. Trimming took 4 bases from V and 3 from J; bases not matched to a gene: 5. The CDR3 consists of 15 residues. Germline V CDR1 and CDR2: SNHLY, FYNNEI.

The chain links TRBV5-1 to TRBJ1-4, with D perhaps TRBD1 (5 bases). Germline V gene lookup returns CDR1 SGHRS and CDR2 YFSETQ. This CDR3 has 13 residues. Trimming left V 2 bases short and J 8 bases short, with 10 bases between. The CDR3 loop is CASSFLTGEKLFF. For the CDR3, the DNA is TGCGCCAGCAGCTTTCTTACAGGAGAAAAACTGTTTTTT.

The rearrangement uses TRBV11-2 and TRBJ2-7; D possibly corresponds to TRBD2 (8 bases). The CDR3 loop spans 15 amino acids. The germline V gene has CDR1 SGHAT and CDR2 FQNNGV. V was trimmed by 4 bases and J by 4 bases, leaving 17 bases between them. The CDR3 loop reads CASSSVGRGPYEQYF. The DNA for the CDR3 is TGTGCCAGCAGCTCCGTCGGGAGGGGGCCGTACGAGCAGTACTTC. Complete variable domain (other parts from reference TRBV11-2 and TRBJ2-7): EAGVAQSPRYKIIEKRQSVAFWCNPISGHATLYWYQQILGQGPKLLIQFQNNGVVDDSQLPKDRFSAERLKGVDSTLKIQPAKLEDSAVYLCASSSVGRGPYEQYFGPGTRLTVT.

The chain joins TRBV10-3 to TRBJ2-3; TRBD2 matches at 8 bases. With V trimmed by 10 bases and J by 2 bases, 8 bases remained unmatched. The CDR3 length is 14 residues. CDR1 is ENHRY and CDR2 is SYGVKD in the germline V gene. In DNA form, the CDR3 reads TGTGCCACGCATAGCGGGGCGCCCACAGATACGCAGTATTTT. Translating it yields CATHSGAPTDTQYF.

The rearrangement joins TRBV12-5 to TRBJ2-2; D might be TRBD2 (6 bases). Germline V gene data show CDR1 as LGHNT and CDR2 as FRNRAP. The CDR3 has 15 amino acids. Trimming left V 6 bases short and J 0 bases short, with 11 bases between. The CDR3 bases are TGTGCTAGTGGCCAGGGACTTACGAACACCGGGGAGCTGTTTTTT. Protein product: CASGQGLTNTGELFF.

A few counts support this clone. V gene TRBV5-1 combines with J gene TRBJ1-6, with no clear D. V was cut by 0 bases and J by 6 bases, with 7 bases left in between. This CDR3 spans 14 amino acids. In germline, CDR1 is SGHRS, CDR2 YFSETQ. CDR3 bases: TGCGCCAGCAGCTTGGAACAACGTAATTCACCCCTCCACTTT. Residues: CASSLEQRNSPLHF.

This clone was counted only a few times. The same CDR3 is also encoded by other DNA sequences in this sample. This chain links TRBV5-1 with TRBJ2-3; possible D gene TRBD1, 6 bases. V lost 5 bases to trimming and J lost 3 bases, with 13 bases between them. This CDR3 contains 14 residues. Germline V gives CDR1 SGHRS, CDR2 YFSETQ. CDR3 sequence (DNA): TGCGCCAGCAGAGAAGGGACAAGTACAGATACGCAGTATTTT. It encodes CASREGTSTDTQYF.

The chain uses TRBV5-6 and TRBJ1-5; TRBD1 aligns across 7 bases. The V gene end was trimmed by 4 bases and the J gene end by 6 bases; junction bases not matched to a gene: 10. The CDR3 totals 15 residues. Germline CDR1 and CDR2: SGHDT and YYEEEE. CDR3 protein: CASSTWDRRLQPQHF. The CDR3 DNA follows: TGTGCCAGCAGCACCTGGGACAGACGACTTCAGCCCCAGCATTTT.

This clone turned up a few times. This chain links TRBV5-4 with TRBJ1-4; D may be TRBD1 (6 bases). V lost 5 bases, J lost 3 bases, and 14 bases lay in between. The germline V gene encodes CDR1 SGHNT and CDR2 YYREEE (reference sequence). This CDR3 comprises 15 residues. In DNA, the CDR3 is TGTGCCAGCAGTGAAACAGGGATATCTAATGAAAAACTGTTTTTT. Translating gives CASSETGISNEKLFF.

A few counts support this clone. CDR3 DNA: TGTGCCAGCTCACCACCGTCCTCCACTGAAGCTTTCTTT. It translates to CASSPPSSTEAFF. The chain employs TRBV18 and TRBJ1-1; unclear D gene. CDR1 is KGHSH and CDR2 is LQKENI in the germline V gene. Trimming took off 0 bases at V and 4 bases at J, with 6 bases between the two ends. The length of the CDR3 is 13 residues.

This chain uses TRBV6-1 with TRBJ2-3; TRBD2 might be the D (5 bases). The CDR3 length is 12 residues. Germline V lookup: CDR1 MNHNS, CDR2 SASEGT. V shed 11 bases and J shed 0 bases, with 9 bases lying between them. The CDR3 region is CASSGSTDTQYF. The CDR3, as DNA: TGTGCCTCTTCGGGGAGCACAGATACGCAGTATTTT.

This clone is medium-sized in the sample. This sequence joins TRBV5-6 and TRBJ2-2, with 9 bases aligning to TRBD2. The CDR3 consists of 16 residues. Unmatched junction bases numbered 10, after V lost 4 bases and J lost 6 bases. Germline loops: CDR1 SGHDT, CDR2 YYEEEE. CDR3 DNA sequence: TGTGCCAGCAGCCAGTCTGGCGGGGGGGCGGCCGGGGAGCTGTTTTTT. Translating gives CASSQSGGGAAGELFF.